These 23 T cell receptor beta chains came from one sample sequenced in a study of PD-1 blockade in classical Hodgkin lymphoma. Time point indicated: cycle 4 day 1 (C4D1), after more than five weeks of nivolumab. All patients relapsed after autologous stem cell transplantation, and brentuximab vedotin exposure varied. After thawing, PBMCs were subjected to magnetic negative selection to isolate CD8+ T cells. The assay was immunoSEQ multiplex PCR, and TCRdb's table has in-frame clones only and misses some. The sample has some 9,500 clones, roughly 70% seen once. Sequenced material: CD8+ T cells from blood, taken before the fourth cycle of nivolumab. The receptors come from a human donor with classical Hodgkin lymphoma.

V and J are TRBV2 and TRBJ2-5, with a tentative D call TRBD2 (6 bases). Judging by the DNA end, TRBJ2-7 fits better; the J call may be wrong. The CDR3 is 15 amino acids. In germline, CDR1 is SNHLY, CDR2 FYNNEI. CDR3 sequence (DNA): TGTGCCAGCAGTGCTTCGGCGGGGCCGACCTACGAGCAGTACTTC. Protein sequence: CASSASAGPTYEQYF.

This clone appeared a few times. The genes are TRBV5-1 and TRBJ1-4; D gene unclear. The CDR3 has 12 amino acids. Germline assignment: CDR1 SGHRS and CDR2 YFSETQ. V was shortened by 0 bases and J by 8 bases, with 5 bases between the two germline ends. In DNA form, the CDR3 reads TGCGCCAGCAGCTTGGACGGAGAAAAACTGTTTTTT. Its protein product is CASSLDGEKLFF.

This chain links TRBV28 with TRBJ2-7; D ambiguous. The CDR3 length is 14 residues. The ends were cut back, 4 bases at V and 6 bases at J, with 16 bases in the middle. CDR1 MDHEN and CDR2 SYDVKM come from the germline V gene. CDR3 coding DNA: TGTGCCAGCAGTTACCCCTTGACTGCCGGCGAGCAGTACTTC. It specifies CASSYPLTAGEQYF.

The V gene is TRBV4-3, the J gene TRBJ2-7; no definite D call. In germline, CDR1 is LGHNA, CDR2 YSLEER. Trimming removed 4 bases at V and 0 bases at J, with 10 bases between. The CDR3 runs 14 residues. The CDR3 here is CASSLSQSSYEQYF. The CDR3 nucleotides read TGCGCCAGCAGCCTCTCGCAGAGCTCCTACGAGCAGTACTTC.

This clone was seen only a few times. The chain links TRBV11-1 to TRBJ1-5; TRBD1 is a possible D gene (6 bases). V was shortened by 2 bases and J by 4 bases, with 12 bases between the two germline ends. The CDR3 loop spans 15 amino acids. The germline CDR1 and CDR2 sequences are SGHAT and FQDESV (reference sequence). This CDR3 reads CASSLRGGQNQPQHF. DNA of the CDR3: TGTGCCAGCAGCTTACGGGGGGGCCAGAATCAGCCCCAGCATTTT.

The chain's CDR3 is CASSYEGAGAYEQYF. CDR3 DNA: TGCGCCAGCAGCTACGAAGGGGCGGGGGCTTACGAGCAGTACTTC. This chain connects TRBV5-1 to TRBJ2-7; weak D call: TRBD2 (7 bases). The CDR3 length is 15 residues. V lost 3 bases and J lost 4, with 17 bases in between. Germline V gene sequence: CDR1 SGHRS, CDR2 YFSETQ.

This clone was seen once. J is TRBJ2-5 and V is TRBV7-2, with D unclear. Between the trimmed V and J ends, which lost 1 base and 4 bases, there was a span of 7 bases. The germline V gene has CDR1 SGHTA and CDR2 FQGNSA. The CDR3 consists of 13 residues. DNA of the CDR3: TGTGCCAGCAGCTTAGAGGGTGGAGAGACCCAGTACTTC. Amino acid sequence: CASSLEGGETQYF.

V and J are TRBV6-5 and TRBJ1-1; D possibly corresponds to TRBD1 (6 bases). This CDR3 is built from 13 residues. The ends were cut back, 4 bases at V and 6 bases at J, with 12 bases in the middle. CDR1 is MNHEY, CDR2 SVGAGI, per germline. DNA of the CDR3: TGTGCCAGCAGTTTCGCGGAGGGGGCTGAAGCTTTCTTT. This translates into CASSFAEGAEAFF.

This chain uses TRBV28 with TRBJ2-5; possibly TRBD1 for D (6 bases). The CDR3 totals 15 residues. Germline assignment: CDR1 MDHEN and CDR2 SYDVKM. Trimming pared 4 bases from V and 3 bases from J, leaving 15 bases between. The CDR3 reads CASSSGQYGKETQYF. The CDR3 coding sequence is TGTGCCAGCAGTTCTGGACAGTACGGAAAAGAGACCCAGTACTTC.

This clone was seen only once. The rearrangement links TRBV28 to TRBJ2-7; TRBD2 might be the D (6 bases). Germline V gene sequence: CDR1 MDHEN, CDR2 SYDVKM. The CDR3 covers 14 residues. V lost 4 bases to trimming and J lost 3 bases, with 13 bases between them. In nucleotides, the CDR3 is TGTGCCAGCAGTTACCGGGACTCTTTCTACGAGCAGTACTTC. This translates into CASSYRDSFYEQYF.

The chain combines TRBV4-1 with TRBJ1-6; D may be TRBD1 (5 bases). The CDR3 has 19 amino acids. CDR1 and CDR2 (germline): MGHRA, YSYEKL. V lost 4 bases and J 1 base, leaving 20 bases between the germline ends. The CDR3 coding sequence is TGCGCCAGCAGCCTTATCTGGGACGGTGGATTGTCCTATAATTCACCCCTCCACTTT. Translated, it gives CASSLIWDGGLSYNSPLHF.

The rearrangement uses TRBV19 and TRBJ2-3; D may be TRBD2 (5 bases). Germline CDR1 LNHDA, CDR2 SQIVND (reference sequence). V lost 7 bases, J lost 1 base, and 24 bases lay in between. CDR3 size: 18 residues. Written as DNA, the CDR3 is TGTGCCAGTACTGGAGTTTATCGGCTCCTCGGGGGCACAGATACGCAGTATTTT. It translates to CASTGVYRLLGGTDTQYF.

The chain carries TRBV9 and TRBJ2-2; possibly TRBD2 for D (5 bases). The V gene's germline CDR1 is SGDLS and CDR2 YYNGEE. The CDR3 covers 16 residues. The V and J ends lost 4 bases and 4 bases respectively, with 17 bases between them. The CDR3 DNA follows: TGTGCCAGCAGCCCCTCCGGCGGGCAGATCACCGGGGAGCTGTTTTTT. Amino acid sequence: CASSPSGGQITGELFF.

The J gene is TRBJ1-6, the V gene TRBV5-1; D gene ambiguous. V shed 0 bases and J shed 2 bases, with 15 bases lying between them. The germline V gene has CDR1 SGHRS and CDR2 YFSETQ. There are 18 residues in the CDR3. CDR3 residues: CASSLGQVSITYNSPLHF. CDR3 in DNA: TGCGCCAGCAGCTTGGGGCAGGTCAGCATTACCTATAATTCACCCCTCCACTTT.

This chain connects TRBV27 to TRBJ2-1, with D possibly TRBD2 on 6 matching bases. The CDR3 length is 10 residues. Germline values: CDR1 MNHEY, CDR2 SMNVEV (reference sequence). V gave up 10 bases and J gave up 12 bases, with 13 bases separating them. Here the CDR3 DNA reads TGTGCCACCTGGGGAGGTAGGCAGTTCTTC. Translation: CATWGGRQFF.

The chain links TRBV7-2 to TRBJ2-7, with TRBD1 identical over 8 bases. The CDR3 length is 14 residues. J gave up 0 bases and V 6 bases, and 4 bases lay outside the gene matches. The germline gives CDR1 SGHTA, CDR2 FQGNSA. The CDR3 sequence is CASSGQGLSYEQYF. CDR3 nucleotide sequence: TGTGCCAGCAGTGGACAGGGACTCTCCTACGAGCAGTACTTC.

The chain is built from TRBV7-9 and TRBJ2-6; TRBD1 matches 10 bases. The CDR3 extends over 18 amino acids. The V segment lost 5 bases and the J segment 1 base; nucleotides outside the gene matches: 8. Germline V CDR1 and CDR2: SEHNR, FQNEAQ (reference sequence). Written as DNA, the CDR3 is TGTGCCAGCAGCCTCCCGACAGGGGGCTCATCTGGGGCCAACGTCCTGACTTTC. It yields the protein CASSLPTGGSSGANVLTF. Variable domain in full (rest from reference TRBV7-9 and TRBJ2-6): DTGVSQNPRHKITKRGQNVTFRCDPISEHNRLYWYRQTLGQGPEFLTYFQNEAQLEKSRLLSDRFSAERPKGSFSTLEIQRTEQGDSAMYLCASSLPTGGSSGANVLTFGAGSRLTVL.

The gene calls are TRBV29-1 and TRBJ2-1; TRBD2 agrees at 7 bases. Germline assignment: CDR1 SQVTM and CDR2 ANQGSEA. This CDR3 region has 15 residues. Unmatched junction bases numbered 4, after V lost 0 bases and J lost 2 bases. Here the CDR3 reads CSVEDESGAYNEQFF. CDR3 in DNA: TGCAGCGTTGAAGATGAGAGCGGGGCCTACAATGAGCAGTTCTTC.

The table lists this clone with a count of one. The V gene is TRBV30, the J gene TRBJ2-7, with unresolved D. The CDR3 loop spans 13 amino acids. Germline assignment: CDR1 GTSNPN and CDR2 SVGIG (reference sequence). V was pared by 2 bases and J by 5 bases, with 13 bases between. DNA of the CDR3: TGTGCCTGGAGTTATGGACGTTCAGACGAGCAGTACTTC. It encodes CAWSYGRSDEQYF.

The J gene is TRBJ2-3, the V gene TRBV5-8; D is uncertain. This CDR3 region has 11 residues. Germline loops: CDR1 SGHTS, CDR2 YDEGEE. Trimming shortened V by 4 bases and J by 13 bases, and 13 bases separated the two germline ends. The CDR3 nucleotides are TGTGCCAGCAGCCTCAGGTCCGAGGAGTATTTT. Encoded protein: CASSLRSEEYF.

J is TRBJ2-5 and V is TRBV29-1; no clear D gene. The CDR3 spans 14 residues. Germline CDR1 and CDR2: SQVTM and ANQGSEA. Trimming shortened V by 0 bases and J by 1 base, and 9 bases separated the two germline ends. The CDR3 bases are TGCAGCGTTGAAGATCTGGATTTCCAAGAGACCCAGTACTTC. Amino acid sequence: CSVEDLDFQETQYF.

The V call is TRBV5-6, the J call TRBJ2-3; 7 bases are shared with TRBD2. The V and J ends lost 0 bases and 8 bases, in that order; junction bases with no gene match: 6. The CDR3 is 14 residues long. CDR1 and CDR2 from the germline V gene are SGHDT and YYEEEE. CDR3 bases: TGTGCCAGCAGCTTGGCCCGGGACTATGTTACGCAGTATTTT. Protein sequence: CASSLARDYVTQYF.

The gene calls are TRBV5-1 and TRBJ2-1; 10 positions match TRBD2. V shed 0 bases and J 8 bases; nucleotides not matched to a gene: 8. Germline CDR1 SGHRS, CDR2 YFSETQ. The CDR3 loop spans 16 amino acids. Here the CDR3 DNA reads TGCGCCAGCAGCTTGGGTGAGCGGGGGGGCTTTGATGAGCAGTTCTTC. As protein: CASSLGERGGFDEQFF.